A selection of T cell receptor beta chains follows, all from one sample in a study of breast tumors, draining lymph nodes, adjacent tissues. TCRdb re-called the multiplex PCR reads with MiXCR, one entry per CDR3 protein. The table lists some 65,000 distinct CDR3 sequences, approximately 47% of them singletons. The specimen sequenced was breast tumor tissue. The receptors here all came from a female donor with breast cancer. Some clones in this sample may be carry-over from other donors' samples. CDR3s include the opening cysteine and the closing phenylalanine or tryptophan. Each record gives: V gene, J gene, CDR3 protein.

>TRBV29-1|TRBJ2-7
CSVEQGTELYEQYF
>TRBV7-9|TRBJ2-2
CASRPGQANTGELFF
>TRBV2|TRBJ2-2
CASSEGLAGGPNRELFF
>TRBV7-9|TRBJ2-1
CAGSSRGWYNEQFF
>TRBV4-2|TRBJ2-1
CASSQELATPDEQFF
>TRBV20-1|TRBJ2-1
CSARRGLDNYNEQFF
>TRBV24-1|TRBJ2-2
CATSDGGTGELFF
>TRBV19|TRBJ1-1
CASSERGTEAFF
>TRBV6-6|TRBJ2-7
CASSYGTGLYEQYF
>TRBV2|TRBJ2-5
CASSEAGESGGAFETHYF
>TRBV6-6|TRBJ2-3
CASSGQGSTDTQYF
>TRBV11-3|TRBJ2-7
CASSPLPAGGSYEQYF
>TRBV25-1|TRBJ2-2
CAKTGGNTGELFF
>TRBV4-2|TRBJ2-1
CASSQEVLAGRNTYNEQFF
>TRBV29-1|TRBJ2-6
CSVEVIELTF
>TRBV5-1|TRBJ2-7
CASSTGQYYEQYF
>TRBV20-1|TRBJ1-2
CSASPLESYGYTF
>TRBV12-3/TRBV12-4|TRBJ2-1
CASSFRGEGEQSF
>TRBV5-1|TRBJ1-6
CASRSVNDSPLHF
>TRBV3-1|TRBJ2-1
CASSHQTSGSSGNEQFF
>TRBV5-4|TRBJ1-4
CASSWNRAINEKLFF
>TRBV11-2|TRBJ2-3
CASSLATATDTQYF
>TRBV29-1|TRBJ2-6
CSVEGSTVLTF
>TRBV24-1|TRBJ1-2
CAASDPTGNLNYGYTF
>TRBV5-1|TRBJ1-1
CASSLEMGLVTEAFF
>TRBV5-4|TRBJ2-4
CASSFSQQGKNIQYF
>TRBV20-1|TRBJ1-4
CSARIASGTGGAEGEKLFF